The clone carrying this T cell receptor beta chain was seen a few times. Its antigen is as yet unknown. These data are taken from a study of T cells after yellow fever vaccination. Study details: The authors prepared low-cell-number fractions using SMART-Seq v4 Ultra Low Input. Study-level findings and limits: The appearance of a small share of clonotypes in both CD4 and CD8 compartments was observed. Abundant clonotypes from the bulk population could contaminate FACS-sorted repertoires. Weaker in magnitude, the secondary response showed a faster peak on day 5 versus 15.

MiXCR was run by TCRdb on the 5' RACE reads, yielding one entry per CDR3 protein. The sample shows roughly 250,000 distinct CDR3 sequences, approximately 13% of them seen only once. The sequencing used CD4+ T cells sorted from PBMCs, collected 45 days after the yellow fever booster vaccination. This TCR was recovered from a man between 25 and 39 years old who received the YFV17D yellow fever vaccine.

The CDR3 reads CASTPGVGQGGEKLFF. The CDR3 nucleotides are TGTGCCAGCACTCCAGGAGTGGGACAGGGGGGAGAAAAACTGTTTTTT. This chain joins TRBV4-2 and TRBJ1-4, with 11 bases that match TRBD1. J was trimmed by 8 bases and V by 7 bases; bases with no gene match: 12. In germline, CDR1 is LGHNA, CDR2 YNFKEQ. CDR3 size: 16 residues.